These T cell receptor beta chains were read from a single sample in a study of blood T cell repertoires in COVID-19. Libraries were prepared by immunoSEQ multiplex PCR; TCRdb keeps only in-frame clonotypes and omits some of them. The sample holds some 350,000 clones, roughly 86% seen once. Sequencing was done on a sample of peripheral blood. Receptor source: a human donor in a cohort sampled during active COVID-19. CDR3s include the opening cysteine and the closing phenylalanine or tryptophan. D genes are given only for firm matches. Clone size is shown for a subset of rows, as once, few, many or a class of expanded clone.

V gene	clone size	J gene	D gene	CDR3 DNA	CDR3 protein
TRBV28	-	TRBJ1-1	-	TGTGCCAGCAGTTTAGGAGGGTGGGAAGCTTTCTTT	CASSLGGWEAFF
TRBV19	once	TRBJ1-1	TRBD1	TGTGCCAGTGATACAGGGGGGAACACTGAAGCTTTCTTT	CASDTGGNTEAFF
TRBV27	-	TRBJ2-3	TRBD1	TGTGCCAGCAGTTCCCCTCTCCGGGACAGGGTCCGGGGTACGCAGTATTTT	CASSSPLRDRVRGTQYF
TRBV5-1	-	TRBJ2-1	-	TGCGCCAGCAGCTTGGCCATTTACAATGAGCAGTTCTTC	CASSLAIYNEQFF
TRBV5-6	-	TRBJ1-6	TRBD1	TGTGCCAGCAGCTTGAGTCCAGGGGGATCACCCCTCCACTTT	CASSLSPGGSPLHF
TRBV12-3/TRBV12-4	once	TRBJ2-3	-	TGTGCCAGCAGTTTTCGGGTATCAGATACGCAGTATTTT	CASSFRVSDTQYF
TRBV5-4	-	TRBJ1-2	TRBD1	TGTGCCAGCAGCTTGGGGGGACAGGGGAACTATGGCTACACCTTC	CASSLGGQGNYGYTF
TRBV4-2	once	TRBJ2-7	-	TGTGCCAGCAGCCAAGATTTCAGGGGTGACGAGCAGTACTTC	CASSQDFRGDEQYF
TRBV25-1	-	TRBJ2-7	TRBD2	TGTGCCAGCACCGGGACTAGCGGGTATGAGCAGTACTTC	CASTGTSGYEQYF
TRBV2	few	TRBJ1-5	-	TGTGCCAGCAGTGAGAGCGCCAGCCTTAGCAATCAGCCCCAGCATTTT	CASSESASLSNQPQHF
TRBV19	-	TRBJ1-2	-	TGTGCCAGTAGTATCGAACAGAACCAACTTAACTATGGCTACACCTTC	CASSIEQNQLNYGYTF